The clone carrying this T cell receptor beta chain was recorded many times. The CDR3 does not close with the conserved phenylalanine or tryptophan, likely indicating a read error. The DNA is left out, because the CDR3 cannot be placed on it with certainty; the CDR3 is given as TCRdb lists it. This sample stems from a study of tumor-infiltrating lymphocytes in oesophageal squamous cell carcinoma. Counting both end residues, the CDR3 totals 11 amino acids. Germline values: CDR1 MNHGY, CDR2 SAAAGT. TCRdb re-called the PCR reads with MiXCR, one entry per CDR3 protein. The sample yields 15,000 to 25,000 distinct CDR3 sequences, approximately 40% seen once.

The chain recombines TRBV6-8 with TRBJ2-6; TRBD1, the D gene given by the table, was not confirmed from the DNA. Material: esophageal tumor tissue. The source of this sequence is a male donor with esophageal squamous cell carcinoma. The CDR3 region is CWGNGIRDQDM.